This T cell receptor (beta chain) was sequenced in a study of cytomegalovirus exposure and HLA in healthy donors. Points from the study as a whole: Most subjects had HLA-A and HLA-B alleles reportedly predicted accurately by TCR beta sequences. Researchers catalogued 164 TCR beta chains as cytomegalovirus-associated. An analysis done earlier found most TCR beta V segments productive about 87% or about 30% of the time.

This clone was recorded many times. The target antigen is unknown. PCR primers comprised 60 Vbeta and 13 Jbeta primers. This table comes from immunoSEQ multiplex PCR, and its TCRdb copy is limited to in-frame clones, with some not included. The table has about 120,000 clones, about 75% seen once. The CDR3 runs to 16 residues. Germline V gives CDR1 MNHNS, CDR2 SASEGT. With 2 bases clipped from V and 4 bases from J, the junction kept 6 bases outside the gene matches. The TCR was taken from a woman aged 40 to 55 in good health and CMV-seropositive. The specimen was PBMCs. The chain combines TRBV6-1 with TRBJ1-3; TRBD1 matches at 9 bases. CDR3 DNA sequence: TGTGCCAGCAGTGAACTCCGGGGACAGGGAGGAAACACCATATATTTT. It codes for CASSELRGQGGNTIYF.